The entry below describes one T cell receptor (beta chain). Its antigen remains unknown. The CDR3 loop spans 14 amino acids. Germline loops: CDR1 MNHNS, CDR2 SASEGT. V dropped 7 bases and J dropped 0 bases, with 10 bases sitting between them. The data belong to a study of cytotoxic CD8 clonotypes in ibrutinib-treated CLL. Measured with immunoSEQ multiplex PCR; TCRdb has only the in-frame clones, and not every one. The table includes about 35,000 clones, 49% detected once. The study, taken as a whole, reports: A rise in clonality was seen at ibrutinib response, and a fall back toward baseline was seen at progression.

The receptor's source is a human donor with chronic lymphocytic leukemia. The sequenced sample was PBMCs, obtained before ibrutinib treatment. The chain combines TRBV6-1 with TRBJ1-5; D call uncertain. The CDR3 region is CASTLEDSNQPQHF. The CDR3 region has the DNA TGTGCCAGCACTTTAGAAGATAGCAATCAGCCCCAGCATTTT.